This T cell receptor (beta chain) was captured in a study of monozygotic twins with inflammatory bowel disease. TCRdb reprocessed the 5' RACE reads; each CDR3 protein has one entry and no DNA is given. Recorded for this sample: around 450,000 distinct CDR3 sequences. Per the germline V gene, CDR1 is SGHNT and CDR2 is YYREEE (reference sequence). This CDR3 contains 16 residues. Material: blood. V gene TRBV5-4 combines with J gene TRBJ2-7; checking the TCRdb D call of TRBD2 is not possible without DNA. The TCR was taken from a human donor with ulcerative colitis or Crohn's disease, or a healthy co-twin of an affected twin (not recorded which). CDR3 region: CASSPTGLAGAYEQYF.